This T cell receptor (beta chain) was identified during a study of molecular identifiers for immune sequencing clone quantification. Study-wide context: Replicates partitioned RNA from approximately 22,000 or 94,000 naive CD8 cells into five parts, sequencing four. Whole-study results and caveats: Underestimation of highly expanded clone sizes could arise where identical TCR molecules share a barcode. Reports indicate spiked Jurkat TCR RNA from one cell could be found among 900,000 to 1,000,000 naive cells.

Methods described previously were used for bulk TCR libraries, and listed TCR primers were applied. MiXCR was run by TCRdb on the PCR reads, yielding one entry per CDR3 protein. Of hundreds of thousands of distinct CDR3 sequences listed, around 25% are singletons. To note about this clonotype: Its target is not known.

Trimming shortened V by 2 bases and J by 1 base, and 6 bases separated the two germline ends. Germline V gene data show CDR1 as MNHEY and CDR2 as SVGEGT. This CDR3 is 14 amino acids long. The TCR was taken from a human donor in good health. Some libraries in this study had Jurkat cell RNA spiked in. The specimen sequenced was naive CD8+ T cells from blood, with Jurkat cell RNA spiked in. Regarding subset: FACS-sorted CD8+CD4-CCR7+CD45RA+ naive T cells. The V call is TRBV6-2 or TRBV6-3, the J call TRBJ2-1; tentative D call: TRBD2 (6 bases). The CDR3 is CASSYLASYNEQFF. CDR3 in DNA: TGTGCCAGCAGTTACCTAGCGTCCTACAATGAGCAGTTCTTC.